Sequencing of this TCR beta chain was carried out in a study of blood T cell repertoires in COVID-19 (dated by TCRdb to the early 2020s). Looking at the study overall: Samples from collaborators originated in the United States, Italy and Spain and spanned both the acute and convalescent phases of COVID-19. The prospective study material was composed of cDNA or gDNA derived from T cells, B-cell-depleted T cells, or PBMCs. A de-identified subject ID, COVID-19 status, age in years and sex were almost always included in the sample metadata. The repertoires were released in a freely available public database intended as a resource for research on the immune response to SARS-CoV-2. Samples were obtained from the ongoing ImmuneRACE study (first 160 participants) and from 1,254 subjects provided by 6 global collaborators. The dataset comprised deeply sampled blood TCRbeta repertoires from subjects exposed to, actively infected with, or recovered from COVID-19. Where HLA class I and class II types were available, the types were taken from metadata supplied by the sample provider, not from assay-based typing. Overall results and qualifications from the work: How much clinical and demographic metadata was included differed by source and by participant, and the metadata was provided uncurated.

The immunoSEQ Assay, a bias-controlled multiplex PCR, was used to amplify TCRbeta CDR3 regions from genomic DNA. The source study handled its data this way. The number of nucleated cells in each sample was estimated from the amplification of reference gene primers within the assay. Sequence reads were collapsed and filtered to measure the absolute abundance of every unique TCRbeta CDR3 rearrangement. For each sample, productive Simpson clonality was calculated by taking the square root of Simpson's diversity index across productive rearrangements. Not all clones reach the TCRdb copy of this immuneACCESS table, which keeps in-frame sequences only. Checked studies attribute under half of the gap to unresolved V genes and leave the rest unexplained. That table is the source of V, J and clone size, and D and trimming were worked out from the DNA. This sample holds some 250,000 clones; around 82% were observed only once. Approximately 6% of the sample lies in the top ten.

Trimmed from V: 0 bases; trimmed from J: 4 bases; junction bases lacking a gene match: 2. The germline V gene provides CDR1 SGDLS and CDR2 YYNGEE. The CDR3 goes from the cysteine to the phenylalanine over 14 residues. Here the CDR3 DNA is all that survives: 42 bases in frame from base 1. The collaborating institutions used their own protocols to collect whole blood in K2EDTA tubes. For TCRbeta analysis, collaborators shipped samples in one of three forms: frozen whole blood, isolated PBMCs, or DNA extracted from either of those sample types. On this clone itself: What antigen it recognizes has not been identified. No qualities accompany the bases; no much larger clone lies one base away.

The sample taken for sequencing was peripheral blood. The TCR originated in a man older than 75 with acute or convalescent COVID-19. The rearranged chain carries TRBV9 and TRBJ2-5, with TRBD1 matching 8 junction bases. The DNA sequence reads TGTGCCAGCAGCGTAGGCGGGACAGGAGAGACCCAGTACTTC. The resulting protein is CASSVGGTGETQYF.